This passage covers 14 T cell receptor beta chains from one sample sequenced in a study of T cells in Graves' hyperthyroidism and ophthalmopathy. RNA transcripts were the template for amplifying TCR beta CDR3 regions. Carried out on the TCR CDR3, a first-round RT-PCR used the HTBI primer set. One entry per CDR3 protein results from TCRdb running MiXCR on the multiplex PCR reads. This table holds about 560,000 distinct CDR3 sequences, 16% found once. Sequencing was done on a sample of blood. These receptors were taken from a woman between 18 and 30 years old with Graves' hyperthyroidism.

This clonotype was counted at least ten times. V usage is TRBV12-3 or TRBV12-4 and J usage is TRBJ2-7, with 8 positions matching TRBD1. V lost 6 bases, J lost 4 bases, and 11 bases stayed unmatched. The CDR3 has 15 amino acids. The CDR3 DNA reads as TGTGCCAGCAGGCTCGCCCAGGGGGCTGGGTACGAGCAGTACTTC. It is translated as CASRLAQGAGYEQYF.

The chain uses TRBV6-6 and TRBJ2-7, with no clear D. Germline loops: CDR1 MNHNY, CDR2 SVGAGI (reference sequence). The CDR3 is 13 amino acids. V was clipped by 2 bases and J by 5 bases, with 10 bases between them. The CDR3 DNA sequence: TGTGCCAGCAGTTACAGGGTTCTCGACGAGCAGTACTTC. Translation: CASSYRVLDEQYF.

This clonotype has at least ten counts. This chain uses TRBV5-1 with TRBJ2-1, with D perhaps TRBD1 (5 bases). Germline V gene data show CDR1 as SGHRS and CDR2 as YFSETQ. Deletions cut 3 bases from V and 10 bases from J, with 8 bases between. The CDR3 runs to 11 residues. The CDR3: CASSSYREQFF. CDR3 DNA sequence: TGCGCCAGCAGCTCCTACAGGGAGCAGTTCTTC.

In its sample, this clonotype was seen many times. V and J are TRBV9 and TRBJ1-1; D not certain. The CDR3 has 13 residues. The germline gives CDR1 SGDLS, CDR2 YYNGEE. V was trimmed by 2 bases and J by 0 bases, leaving 5 bases between them. The CDR3 DNA is TGTGCCAGCAGCGTTTTCATGAACACTGAAGCTTTCTTT. Encoded protein: CASSVFMNTEAFF.

In this sample, this clonotype turned up many times. V usage is TRBV20-1 and J usage is TRBJ1-1, with a weak D call TRBD1 (5 bases). The CDR3 contains 13 residues. The germline V gene encodes CDR1 DFQATT and CDR2 SNEGSKA (reference sequence). V was clipped by 6 bases and J by 1 base, with 12 bases between them. CDR3 amino acids: CSAKTGQNTEAFF. CDR3 nucleotides: TGCAGTGCCAAGACCGGACAGAACACTGAAGCTTTCTTT.

Ten or more counts support this clonotype. The chain links TRBV6-5 to TRBJ2-3; the D call may be TRBD1 or TRBD2 (5 bases each). Trimming removed 0 bases from V and 6 bases from J, with 16 bases in between. Germline V CDR1 and CDR2: MNHEY, SVGAGI. CDR3 length: 16 residues. DNA of the CDR3: TGTGCCAGCAGTTACTCGTCGGGACGGTATGGGGATACGCAGTATTTT. It yields the protein CASSYSSGRYGDTQYF.

This clonotype was counted at least ten times. The chain joins TRBV7-9 to TRBJ2-7; 10 positions agree with TRBD1. Germline V CDR1 and CDR2: SEHNR, FQNEAQ (reference sequence). This CDR3 comprises 16 residues. J lost 2 bases, V lost 9 bases, and 13 bases had no gene match. Here the CDR3 reads CARRDRGLAAPYEQYF. In DNA, the CDR3 is TGTGCCAGGAGGGACAGGGGTTTAGCGGCTCCCTACGAGCAGTACTTC. Using reference TRBV7-9 and TRBJ2-7 for the parts outside the CDR3, the full variable domain is DTGVSQNPRHKITKRGQNVTFRCDPISEHNRLYWYRQTLGQGPEFLTYFQNEAQLEKSRLLSDRFSAERPKGSFSTLEIQRTEQGDSAMYLCARRDRGLAAPYEQYFGPGTRLTVT.

The chain recombines TRBV7-9 with TRBJ1-5; TRBD1 matches 11 bases. J was trimmed by 1 base and V by 5 bases; bases with no gene match: 4. Germline V lookup: CDR1 SEHNR, CDR2 FQNEAQ (reference sequence). The CDR3 covers 16 residues. In DNA, the CDR3 is TGTGCCAGCAGCGTGGACAGGGGGCTCAGCAATCAGCCCCAGCATTTT. It codes for CASSVDRGLSNQPQHF.

This clonotype appeared a few times. This sequence joins TRBV15 and TRBJ1-1, with a weak D call TRBD1 (5 bases). CDR1 is LNHNV, CDR2 YYDKDF, per germline (reference sequence). The germline V and J ends were trimmed by 1 base and 2 bases, with 14 bases remaining between them. This CDR3 spans 16 amino acids. The CDR3 coding sequence is TGTGCCACCAGCAGAGGGGCGAGGGGCGCCAACACTGAAGCTTTCTTT. Protein product: CATSRGARGANTEAFF.

This clonotype occurred many times. V and J are TRBV2 and TRBJ2-3, with 8 bases lining up with TRBD1. Germline loops: CDR1 SNHLY, CDR2 FYNNEI. The V and J ends lost 6 bases and 6 bases, in that order; junction bases with no gene match: 5. The CDR3 is 13 residues long. The CDR3 region is CASRKTGEDTQYF. In DNA, the CDR3 is TGTGCCAGCAGGAAGACAGGGGAGGATACGCAGTATTTT.

In its sample, this clonotype was seen a few times. This chain joins TRBV28 and TRBJ2-5, with 14 bases identical to TRBD2. V was clipped by 3 bases and J by 2 bases; unmatched bases: 8. The CDR3 spans 18 residues. Germline CDR1 reads MDHEN; CDR2 reads SYDVKM. CDR3 residues: CASSFGLAGGRRQETQYF. The DNA of the CDR3 is TGTGCCAGCAGTTTCGGACTAGCGGGAGGACGAAGACAAGAGACCCAGTACTTC.

There are many counts of this clonotype. The chain recombines TRBV7-2 with TRBJ2-1; D is perhaps TRBD2 (7 bases). Germline loops: CDR1 SGHTA, CDR2 FQGNSA. The CDR3 totals 15 residues. V was clipped by 0 bases and J by 5 bases, with 11 bases between them. Written as DNA, the CDR3 is TGTGCCAGCAGCTTAGCGGGGGGGCTGAACAATGAGCAGTTCTTC. Its translation: CASSLAGGLNNEQFF.

The rearrangement uses TRBV28 and TRBJ2-1; TRBD2 agrees at 12 bases. V shed 5 bases and J 7 bases; nucleotides not matched to a gene: 9. Per germline, CDR1 MDHEN and CDR2 SYDVKM. CDR3 size: 16 residues. CDR3 sequence reads: CASSPASGRARNEQFF. Written as DNA, the CDR3 is TGTGCCAGCAGTCCGGCTAGCGGGAGGGCCAGGAATGAGCAGTTCTTC.

Only a few counts were recorded for this clonotype. V is TRBV5-1 and J is TRBJ1-2; 8 bases agree with TRBD1. This CDR3 is built from 15 residues. Germline V lookup: CDR1 SGHRS, CDR2 YFSETQ. With V trimmed by 5 bases and J by 8 bases, 14 bases remained unmatched. CDR3 DNA: TGCGCCAGCAGTTCCTACCAGGGGGCGCGAGGAGGCTACACCTTC. Encoded protein: CASSSYQGARGGYTF.